This T cell receptor beta chain is drawn from a study of shared clonotypes between healthy human individuals (dated by TCRdb to the early 2020s). Concerning the study at large: The cohort included a few men and a couple of women between 18 and 49 years of age. For each donor, CD4 naive and CD4 memory were each run on three plates, CD8 naive on two plates, and CD8 memory on one plate. Libraries were prepared and TCR repertoires were sequenced by different laboratories using diverse techniques, in order to increase sequencing depth and limit assay-specific biases. Leukapheresis yielded between about 0.8 and 8.9 billion PBMCs per donor. Blood TCR repertoires of about 5 healthy adults were deeply sequenced to estimate repertoire size and the extent of clonotype sharing between individuals. On the study overall, not on this receptor specifically: Based on pairwise subsampling, the degree of clonotype sharing among donors was expected to be affected by sequencing depth. Incomplete sequencing was indicated by rarefaction of sorted-subset datasets, despite the large sequencing depth. Clonotypes shared by all four sorted-subset donors showed higher generation probabilities than non-shared clonotypes. Because the study included a small number of donors, the genetic and exposure-history diversity represented was limited. When a few donors were compared, the shared fraction of clonotypes was about 5% for naive CD4, less than 4% for naive CD8, 2% to 2.5% for memory CD4, and 0.4% for memory CD8. Sampling was limited to blood, and TCR repertoires in tissue likely differ from TCR repertoires in blood. Larger estimated clonotype richness was generally found for naive subsets than for memory subsets.

The CDR3 goes from the cysteine to the phenylalanine over 15 residues. The DNA shown is the 45-base CDR3, in frame from base 1. V and J are trimmed by 5 bases and 0 bases, and the gene matches miss 4 bases of the junction. CDR1 SGHTA and CDR2 FQGNSA are derived from the germline V gene. Points on this clone: No cognate antigen has been identified for it. No base-level quality is on record; no much larger clone is a single base apart.

Healthy HIV-negative adults with no recently reported acute infections or vaccinations were included as donors. Only Caucasian adults living in Nashville, Tennessee, USA were represented among the donors. Magnetic negative selection was used to enrich CD4+ T cells, after which naive cells were positively selected on CD45RA and the negative fraction became the memory subset. Blood was obtained by leukapheresis, after which PBMCs were separated by Ficoll-Histopaque density gradient centrifugation and cryopreserved in liquid nitrogen vapor phase. Analytical flow cytometry was used to check the purity and quantity of every magnetically sorted T cell population. Each sorted fraction had its genomic DNA isolated and then quantified by UV absorbance on a Nanodrop 2000c. Using the deep immunoSEQ assay, TCR CDR3 regions were amplified from genomic DNA by multiplex PCR. Extracted genomic DNA from each cell subset was spread evenly across all wells of several immunoSEQ 96-well plates, with each plate serving as a replicate. For sorted subsets, approximately 0.2 ug of genomic DNA, equivalent to tens of thousands of T cell genomes, went into each replicate PCR. Purified libraries were measured with a Qubit 3.0 fluorometer, size-checked on a Bioanalyzer 2100, and measured again with the KAPA Library Quantification kit. Every immunoSEQ 96-well plate was sequenced on a separate single-read 150-cycle Illumina NextSeq 550 flow cell. The study's own analysis went as follows. Because the immunoSEQ output included only junctional sequences and no quality scores, the filtering could not be the same as the filtering used for full-length reads. Sequences were annotated with PyIR, a Python wrapper for IgBLAST v1.9, and V/J genes and CDR3 were assigned using IMGT germline references. Reads were filtered out if the reads had weak V/J assignments (E-value above 1e-6), no CDR3, stop codons, out-of-frame junctions, or ambiguous translated residues. V3J clonotypes were defined by identical inferred V gene, J gene, and CDR3 amino acid sequence. To compute the percentage overlap between repertoires, the number of shared unique clonotypes was divided by the size of the smaller repertoire. Three approaches were used to assess repertoire richness: RTK rarefaction, the Chao1 estimator, and Recon v2.1 estimates of unobserved clonotypes. For all TCRbeta clonotypes obtained by the gDNA method from four donors, generation probabilities were computed with OLGA. The immuneACCESS repertoire file appears here via TCRdb, limited to in-frame rearrangements. These files lack a portion of the clones; in checked studies, under half of the deficit traces to unresolved V genes, and the cause of the others is not known. The V and J calls and the clone size are those of that table, but D and trimming were determined from the DNA. Present in this sample are 2 million to 2.5 million clones, under 97% of which were seen just once. More than 0.1% of the sample belongs to the ten largest clones.

The source material was naive CD4+ T cells sorted from blood. Read against the paper, the sample's cell subset or site label means: CD45RA+ positively selected. The source of this sequence is a man between 18 and 35 years old in good health. Recombination joined TRBV7-2 with TRBJ1-3; 7 middle bases align to TRBD1. The CDR3 reads CASSQGTDSGNTIYF. The base sequence is TGTGCCAGCAGCCAGGGGACAGACTCTGGAAACACCATATATTTT.